This entry concerns a single T cell receptor beta chain. Measured with immunoSEQ multiplex PCR; TCRdb has only the in-frame clones, and not every one. The sample has roughly 340,000 clones; 85% to 90% are singletons. The data were taken from a study of blood T cell repertoires in COVID-19. The material sequenced was peripheral blood. This receptor was taken from a woman in her forties or fifties with COVID-19, enrolled during active disease.

This chain's CDR3 is CASSYNVGVTQYF. CDR3 nucleotide sequence: TGTGCCAGCAGCTACAATGTAGGGGTTACGCAGTATTTT. This sequence joins TRBV11-2 and TRBJ2-3; D might be TRBD1 (5 bases). This CDR3 is built from 13 residues. CDR1 and CDR2 from the germline V gene are SGHAT and FQNNGV. Trimming cost V 4 bases and J 8 bases, with 13 bases left between them. Combining the CDR3 with reference TRBV11-2 and TRBJ2-3 gives the whole variable domain EAGVAQSPRYKIIEKRQSVAFWCNPISGHATLYWYQQILGQGPKLLIQFQNNGVVDDSQLPKDRFSAERLKGVDSTLKIQPAKLEDSAVYLCASSYNVGVTQYFGPGTRLTVL.